The 10 T cell receptor beta chains given below trace back to one sample, sequenced in a study of cytomegalovirus exposure and HLA in healthy donors. In the PCR, 60 Vbeta and 13 Jbeta primers were used. Profiling relied on immunoSEQ multiplex PCR, and the TCRdb table lists in-frame clones only, not all of them. The sample holds about 130,000 clones; around 70% are singletons and the top ten take around 2.1%. Sequencing was performed on PBMCs. Every receptor here comes from a woman between 40 and 50 years old in good health and CMV-seropositive.

This clone was counted a few times. The chain has TRBV5-4 and TRBJ1-1; no clear D gene. CDR3 length: 14 residues. Germline V CDR1 and CDR2: SGHNT, YYREEE (reference sequence). V lost 4 bases to trimming and J lost 6 bases, with 16 bases between them. This chain's CDR3 is CASSPGYGVPEAFF. DNA of the CDR3: TGTGCCAGCAGCCCCGGGTACGGCGTCCCTGAAGCTTTCTTT.

This clone was found a few times. The chain carries TRBV11-2 and TRBJ2-7, with 9 bases that match TRBD1. The V gene end was trimmed by 6 bases and the J gene end by 2 bases; junction bases not matched to a gene: 5. Per germline, CDR1 SGHAT and CDR2 FQNNGV. This CDR3 is 14 amino acids long. CDR3 coding DNA: TGTGCCAGCAGACCCGGGACAGGGACCTACGAGCAGTACTTC. Protein sequence: CASRPGTGTYEQYF. Full variable domain (missing parts from reference TRBV11-2 and TRBJ2-7): EAGVAQSPRYKIIEKRQSVAFWCNPISGHATLYWYQQILGQGPKLLIQFQNNGVVDDSQLPKDRFSAERLKGVDSTLKIQPAKLEDSAVYLCASRPGTGTYEQYFGPGTRLTVT.

This clone was detected once. The V and J genes are TRBV6-1 and TRBJ2-7; D possibly corresponds to TRBD1 (5 bases). The CDR3 runs 16 residues. Trimming pared 1 base from V and 0 bases from J, leaving 13 bases between. Germline values: CDR1 MNHNS, CDR2 SASEGT. Here the CDR3 reads CASSEEGRVGSYEQYF. The CDR3 DNA follows: TGTGCCAGCAGTGAAGAGGGCAGGGTGGGCTCCTACGAGCAGTACTTC.

The chain recombines TRBV27 with TRBJ2-5, with D possibly being TRBD1 (5 bases). The J call may be incorrect, as the DNA end agrees better with TRBJ2-7. This CDR3 comprises 15 residues. CDR1 is MNHEY and CDR2 is SMNVEV in the germline V gene (reference sequence). CDR3 amino acids: CASSSGDSHSYEQYF. DNA for the CDR3: TGTGCCAGCAGTTCGGGTGACAGTCATTCCTACGAGCAGTACTTC.

The chain employs TRBV6-5 and TRBJ2-3; D unresolved. Trimming cost V 6 bases and J 4 bases, with 5 bases left between them. Germline CDR1 is MNHEY and CDR2 is SVGAGI. This CDR3 is 11 amino acids long. CDR3 DNA sequence: TGTGCCAGCAGGCGCGCAGATACGCAGTATTTT. It is translated as CASRRADTQYF.

This clone was counted a few times. The rearrangement uses TRBV7-9 and TRBJ1-4, with 7 bases that match TRBD1. The V gene end was trimmed by 1 base and the J gene end by 3 bases; junction bases not matched to a gene: 5. The CDR3 spans 16 residues. Germline V gives CDR1 SEHNR, CDR2 FQNEAQ (reference sequence). The CDR3 is CASSLVGGVANEKLFF. CDR3 coding DNA: TGTGCCAGCAGCTTAGTAGGGGGCGTTGCTAATGAAAAACTGTTTTTT.

CDR3 coding DNA: TGTGCCAGCAGCTTGGCCACAGGATCTAATGAAAAACTGTTTTTT. Amino acids: CASSLATGSNEKLFF. The gene calls are TRBV7-8 and TRBJ1-4; D possibly corresponds to TRBD1 (5 bases). This CDR3 has 15 residues. The V gene lost 3 bases and the J gene lost 3 bases, with 11 bases spanning the gap. Germline V gene sequence: CDR1 SGHVS, CDR2 FQNEAQ. The variable domain in full, with the rest retrieved from reference TRBV7-8 and TRBJ1-4, is GAGVSQSPRYKVAKRGQDVALRCDPISGHVSLFWYQQALGQGPEFLTYFQNEAQLDKSGLPSDRFFAERPEGSVSTLKIQRTQQEDSAVYLCASSLATGSNEKLFFGSGTQLSVL.

This sequence joins TRBV2 and TRBJ1-5; 7 nucleotides agree with TRBD1. This CDR3 has 15 amino acids. The germline gives CDR1 SNHLY, CDR2 FYNNEI. With 7 bases clipped from V and 0 bases from J, the junction kept 6 bases outside the gene matches. CDR3 DNA: TGTGCCAGCAAACCCGGACAGGTTAGCAATCAGCCCCAGCATTTT. Translation gives CASKPGQVSNQPQHF. Full variable domain (remainder filled in from reference TRBV2 and TRBJ1-5): EPEVTQTPSHQVTQMGQEVILRCVPISNHLYFYWYRQILGQKVEFLVSFYNNEISEKSEIFDDQFSVERPDGSNFTLKIRSTKLEDSAMYFCASKPGQVSNQPQHFGDGTRLSIL.

V and J are TRBV7-2 and TRBJ1-4, with 9 bases identical to TRBD1. Germline-derived CDR1 and CDR2 are SGHTA and FQGNSA. J was trimmed by 5 bases and V by 2 bases; bases with no gene match: 3. The CDR3 consists of 15 residues. The CDR3 loop is CASSLPGTGNEKLFF. The CDR3 nucleotides read TGTGCCAGCAGCTTACCGGGGACAGGGAATGAAAAACTGTTTTTT.

This chain links TRBV19 with TRBJ1-6, with a weak D call TRBD1 (6 bases). V was cut by 5 bases and J by 6 bases, with 8 bases left in between. The CDR3 extends over 13 amino acids. CDR1 LNHDA and CDR2 SQIVND come from the germline V gene (reference sequence). CDR3 amino acids: CASSGQSNSPLHF. CDR3 in DNA: TGTGCCAGTAGTGGACAGTCTAATTCACCCCTCCACTTT.